The source of this T cell receptor beta chain is a study of identical twins. The length of the CDR3 is 12 residues. V dropped 4 bases and J dropped 2 bases, with 5 bases sitting between them. From germline, CDR1 is KGHDR and CDR2 SFDVKD. TCRdb processed the 5' RACE reads anew with MiXCR; each CDR3 protein has one entry. In the table there are about 530,000 distinct CDR3 sequences, 20% to 25% of which are singletons. The same sample was also used in a study of yellow fever vaccine responses in identical twins.

The TCR sequence derives from a woman between 18 and 29 years old in good health. The chain combines TRBV24-1 with TRBJ2-7, with D unclear. The sequenced material came from CD4+ T cells sorted from blood. CDR3 sequence (DNA): TGTGCCACCAGTGAGCCTACCTACGAGCAGTACTTC. Translated, it gives CATSEPTYEQYF.